This T cell receptor (beta chain) stems from a study of beta chain features in type 1 diabetes. Study-wide context: The samples had 90 million to 130 million sorted cells examined in all. Broader study findings: The naive, central memory and Treg TCRB repertoires looked more alike in patients than they did in healthy donors.

Markers CD45RO/CCR7/CD25/CD127/CD95/CD27 served to sort CD4+ naive, central memory, regulatory and stem cell-like memory cells. V trimming: 2 bases; J trimming: 5 bases; junction bases outside the gene matches: 8. The CDR3 spans 17 residues. Germline V gene lookup returns CDR1 LGHNA and CDR2 YNFKEQ. The whole isolated RNA underwent reverse transcription, so sequencing captured expressed TCRB transcripts. Generated by immunoSEQ multiplex PCR, the TCRdb table keeps only in-frame clones and is missing some. The table shows hundreds of thousands of clones, with about 10% occurring only once. About this clone itself: Its antigen remains unidentified.

The source is a young woman in good health. V gene TRBV4-2 combines with J gene TRBJ2-1; the match to TRBD2 covers 11 bases. The source material was naive CD4+ T cells from blood. The CDR3 loop is CASSQIEGLAGDNEQFF. For the CDR3, the DNA is TGTGCCAGCAGCCAAATCGAAGGACTAGCGGGTGACAATGAGCAGTTCTTC.